This passage covers 21 T cell receptor beta chains from one sample sequenced in a study of blood T cell repertoires in COVID-19 (dated by TCRdb to the early 2020s). Receptor libraries were prepared by the immunoSEQ multiplex PCR assay. Entries here come from immuneACCESS through TCRdb and include only in-frame sequences with V and J called. Some clones fail to appear in such tables; in the studies checked, an unresolved V gene covers under half of the shortfall, and the cause of the remainder is unknown. The sample table records 400,000 to 450,000 clones; about 92% of these occur just once. The leading ten clones occupy around 0.6% of the sample. Sample: PBMCs or T cells enriched from blood (not recorded which). The receptors come from a man aged 18 to 30 who had recovered from COVID-19.

The rearrangement uses TRBV18 and TRBJ1-3, with D perhaps TRBD1 (6 bases). Trimming shortened V by 5 bases and J by 0 bases, and 20 bases separated the two germline ends. Germline V gene lookup returns CDR1 KGHSH and CDR2 LQKENI. The CDR3 is made up of 18 amino acids. In nucleotides, the CDR3 is TGTGCCAGCTCAGAACTTCTTCTCGACAGGACCTCTGGAAACACCATATATTTT. This sequence encodes CASSELLLDRTSGNTIYF.

V is TRBV12-3 or TRBV12-4 and J is TRBJ2-7, with D tentatively TRBD1 (6 bases). This CDR3 region has 13 residues. V was shortened by 5 bases and J by 2 bases, with 10 bases between the two germline ends. The CDR3 is CASSTGYAYEQYF. The DNA for the CDR3 is TGTGCCAGCAGTACAGGGTACGCCTACGAGCAGTACTTC.

V is TRBV27 and J is TRBJ1-1; D gene uncertain. Trimming stripped 5 bases from V and 0 bases from J, with 13 bases between. CDR1 MNHEY and CDR2 SMNVEV come from the germline V gene (reference sequence). CDR3 length: 15 residues. The CDR3 DNA is TGTGCCAGCAGTCTACGGTCGGAGGTGAACACTGAAGCTTTCTTT. As protein: CASSLRSEVNTEAFF.

V usage is TRBV10-2 and J usage is TRBJ2-1, with unresolved D. Germline loops: CDR1 WSHSY, CDR2 SAAADI. V was cut by 5 bases and J by 6 bases, with 14 bases left in between. The CDR3 consists of 14 residues. DNA of the CDR3: TGCGCCAGCAGTCATGAGGTGGCCCCCAATGAGCAGTTCTTC. Amino acids: CASSHEVAPNEQFF.

The chain recombines TRBV5-6 with TRBJ1-3; tentatively, D is TRBD1 (6 bases). The V end lost 3 bases, the J end lost 6 bases, and 19 bases lay between the germline ends. The germline V gene encodes CDR1 SGHDT and CDR2 YYEEEE. The CDR3 loop spans 16 amino acids. In DNA, the CDR3 is TGTGCCAGCAGCTCCGCCGCGACACGGACAGTAAACACCATATATTTT. Translation gives CASSSAATRTVNTIYF.

The V gene is TRBV21-1, the J gene TRBJ2-1; the table's D call TRBD2 went unverified against the DNA. TRBV21-1 corresponds to a pseudogene. The CDR3 is made up of 16 amino acids. CDR3 bases: TGTGCCAGCAGCAAAGGAGGCGGGGGGATAAACAATGAGCAGTTCTTC. This translates into CASSKGGGGINNEQFF.

The chain uses TRBV11-2 and TRBJ2-5, with 7 bases aligning to TRBD1. This CDR3 has 15 residues. With V trimmed by 6 bases and J by 2 bases, 9 bases remained unmatched. Germline lookup yields CDR1 SGHAT and CDR2 FQNNGV. CDR3 residues: CASRGVRDRQETQYF. In nucleotides, the CDR3 is TGTGCCAGCAGGGGGGTCCGGGACAGACAAGAGACCCAGTACTTC.

CDR3 sequence (DNA): TGTGCCAGCAGTCTTAGCGGGAGCTACGAGCAGTACTTC. This sequence encodes CASSLSGSYEQYF. The J gene is TRBJ2-7, the V gene TRBV12-3 or TRBV12-4, with 9 nucleotides matching TRBD2. With V trimmed by 5 bases and J by 3 bases, 2 bases remained unmatched. CDR3 size: 13 residues.

The rearrangement uses TRBV9 and TRBJ2-3; 12 positions match TRBD2. Trimming removed 1 base from V and 5 bases from J; junction bases left unmatched: 5. The CDR3 covers 16 residues. Germline V gene data show CDR1 as SGDLS and CDR2 as YYNGEE. In nucleotides, the CDR3 is TGTGCCAGCAGCGTATCTAGCGGGAGGGCCGGAGATACGCAGTATTTT. Its protein product is CASSVSSGRAGDTQYF.

Only a few counts were recorded for this clone. The chain combines TRBV7-8 with TRBJ1-2; the D gene is possibly TRBD1 (6 bases). V gave up 5 bases and J gave up 2 bases, with 15 bases separating them. Germline V CDR1 and CDR2: SGHVS, FQNEAQ. This CDR3 region has 15 residues. DNA of the CDR3: TGTGCCAGCAGCCTCCAGGGAGGGGGGAACTATGGCTACACCTTC. Its translation is CASSLQGGGNYGYTF.

The V gene is TRBV7-8, the J gene TRBJ2-7; 11 positions match TRBD1. The CDR3 has 15 residues. Trimming removed 2 bases from V and 5 bases from J; junction bases left unmatched: 5. Germline values: CDR1 SGHVS, CDR2 FQNEAQ. The DNA for the CDR3 is TGTGCCAGCAGCTTACTCAGGACAGGGGGCCACGAGCAGTACTTC. It yields the protein CASSLLRTGGHEQYF. The full variable domain, its missing parts supplied by reference TRBV7-8 and TRBJ2-7, is GAGVSQSPRYKVAKRGQDVALRCDPISGHVSLFWYQQALGQGPEFLTYFQNEAQLDKSGLPSDRFFAERPEGSVSTLKIQRTQQEDSAVYLCASSLLRTGGHEQYFGPGTRLTVT.

The V and J genes are TRBV11-2 and TRBJ1-4; the D is unclear. The CDR3 has 15 residues. V was trimmed by 5 bases and J by 5 bases, leaving 15 bases between them. Germline V CDR1 and CDR2: SGHAT, FQNNGV. This chain's CDR3 is CASSDPDMRNEKLFF. The CDR3 DNA sequence: TGTGCCAGCAGCGACCCCGACATGAGAAATGAAAAACTGTTTTTT. The full variable domain, rest sourced from reference TRBV11-2 and TRBJ1-4, is EAGVAQSPRYKIIEKRQSVAFWCNPISGHATLYWYQQILGQGPKLLIQFQNNGVVDDSQLPKDRFSAERLKGVDSTLKIQPAKLEDSAVYLCASSDPDMRNEKLFFGSGTQLSVL.

The chain combines TRBV9 with TRBJ1-1, with D unresolved. The CDR3 is made up of 16 amino acids. CDR1 and CDR2 from the germline V gene are SGDLS and YYNGEE. V lost 4 bases and J lost 1, with 17 bases in between. Here the CDR3 reads CASSSIPRFPNTEAFF. The DNA of the CDR3 is TGTGCCAGCAGCTCCATCCCCAGGTTCCCGAACACTGAAGCTTTCTTT.

The chain carries TRBV28 and TRBJ2-1, with D possibly being TRBD1 (6 bases). This CDR3 contains 15 residues. CDR1 MDHEN and CDR2 SYDVKM come from the germline V gene. The ends were cut back, 5 bases at V and 4 bases at J, with 15 bases in the middle. The CDR3 DNA follows: TGTGCCAGCAGTCTCACAGGGATCCTATACAATGAGCAGTTCTTC. Its protein is CASSLTGILYNEQFF. The full variable domain, with the rest looked up from reference TRBV28 and TRBJ2-1, is DVKVTQSSRYLVKRTGEKVFLECVQDMDHENMFWYRQDPGLGLRLIYFSYDVKMKEKGDIPEGYSVSREKKERFSLILESASTNQTSMYLCASSLTGILYNEQFFGPGTRLTVL.

This clone came up a few times. The V and J genes are TRBV9 and TRBJ2-3; 8 nucleotides line up with TRBD2. CDR3 size: 15 residues. Looked up from germline, CDR1 is SGDLS and CDR2 is YYNGEE. Unmatched junction bases numbered 5, after V lost 4 bases and J lost 1 base. The CDR3 DNA reads TGTGCCAGCAGCTTCCAAGCGGGAGGCACAGATACGCAGTATTTT. Amino acid sequence: CASSFQAGGTDTQYF.

This clone was recorded once. The CDR3 loop is CASRPGQVAPSTGELFF. The CDR3 DNA sequence: TGTGCCAGTAGACCGGGACAGGTAGCCCCGAGCACCGGGGAGCTGTTTTTT. The genes are TRBV19 and TRBJ2-2; 8 bases line up with TRBD1. Trimming cost V 6 bases and J 4 bases; bases outside gene matches: 13. Germline V gene sequence: CDR1 LNHDA, CDR2 SQIVND (reference sequence). The CDR3 is 17 amino acids.

The genes are TRBV5-1 and TRBJ1-2; the match to TRBD1 covers 7 bases. CDR1 and CDR2 (germline): SGHRS, YFSETQ. The CDR3 totals 14 residues. V gave up 5 bases and J gave up 8 bases; unmatched junction bases: 12. The CDR3 loop is CASRHTGVAEGYTF. CDR3 in DNA: TGCGCCAGCAGACACACAGGGGTTGCGGAAGGCTACACCTTC.

V and J are TRBV5-1 and TRBJ2-1; 11 bases fit TRBD2. V shed 3 bases, J shed 2 bases, and the junction held 7 bases outside the gene matches. CDR3 length: 17 residues. Germline CDR1 and CDR2: SGHRS and YFSETQ. The CDR3 coding sequence is TGCGCCAGCAGCTCCCGGGGACTAGCGGATGCCTACAATGAGCAGTTCTTC. Its protein is CASSSRGLADAYNEQFF.

This chain links TRBV7-9 with TRBJ1-3; tentative D call: TRBD1 (5 bases). Trimming pared 2 bases from V and 0 bases from J, leaving 8 bases between. The V gene's germline CDR1 is SEHNR and CDR2 FQNEAQ (reference sequence). The CDR3 runs to 15 residues. The CDR3 bases are TGTGCCAGCAGCTTATTCCAGGGCTCTGGAAACACCATATATTTT. It encodes CASSLFQGSGNTIYF. The full variable domain, with the rest looked up from reference TRBV7-9 and TRBJ1-3, is DTGVSQNPRHKITKRGQNVTFRCDPISEHNRLYWYRQTLGQGPEFLTYFQNEAQLEKSRLLSDRFSAERPKGSFSTLEIQRTEQGDSAMYLCASSLFQGSGNTIYFGEGSWLTVV.

The CDR3 protein is CASSLSTGTNTEAFF. CDR3 coding DNA: TGTGCCAGCAGTTTATCTACGGGTACGAACACTGAAGCTTTCTTT. The V gene is TRBV28, the J gene TRBJ1-1; unclear D gene. Germline V gene lookup returns CDR1 MDHEN and CDR2 SYDVKM. With 1 base removed from V and 1 base from J, the gap between germline ends came to 10 bases. This CDR3 is built from 15 residues.

The chain couples TRBV5-5 to TRBJ1-6; D gene uncertain. Trimming took 3 bases from V and 6 from J, leaving 10 bases between them. CDR3 size: 14 residues. The germline V gene encodes CDR1 SGHKS and CDR2 YYEKEE (reference sequence). The CDR3 nucleotides read TGTGCCAGCAGCTCCGGGATCCCTAATTCACCCCTCCACTTT. Translated: CASSSGIPNSPLHF.